This TCR beta chain came from a study of beta chain features in type 1 diabetes. Study results and caveats: Relative to healthy donors, patients appeared to have naive, central memory and Treg TCRB repertoires that were more similar. Type 1 diabetes patients showed a moderate but significant shortening of TCRB CDR3s in all four CD4+ subsets.

This clone has only a few counts. Its antigen is undetermined. Expressed TCRB transcripts were sequenced because the entire RNA isolate underwent reverse transcription. Produced via immunoSEQ multiplex PCR; TCRdb's table is partial and in-frame only. The table shows some 230,000 clones, with more than 9% occurring only once. V gave up 0 bases and J gave up 2 bases, with 6 bases separating them. CDR1 is SGDLS, CDR2 YYNGEE, per germline. The CDR3 contains 14 residues. The chain joins TRBV9 to TRBJ1-5; D remains ambiguous. Sample: naive CD4+ T cells from blood. This clonotype was obtained from a woman between 18 and 30 years old in good health. CDR3 nucleotides: TGTGCCAGCAGCGTAGATTCTGGCAATCAGCCCCAGCATTTT. Its protein is CASSVDSGNQPQHF.